This TCR beta chain is from a study of T cell responses to AZD1222 COVID-19 vaccine. Whole-study context: Researchers grouped second doses given at about 4 or about 12 weeks into one pool.

Worth noting for this clone: The antigen is unknown.

The data were produced by immunoSEQ multiplex PCR, yet TCRdb's version contains in-frame clones alone and is incomplete. This table holds 95,000 to 150,000 clones, 80% to 90% found once. The CDR3 runs 13 residues. Trimming took 8 bases from V and 6 from J, leaving 14 bases between them. Per the germline V gene, CDR1 is MDHEN and CDR2 is SYDVKM. Regarding the study as a whole: Unmutated regions of variants are reportedly targeted by nearly half of spike-specific TCRs.

This sample comprised peripheral blood, obtained on day 0 of AZD1222 vaccination. This TCR was sampled from an adult in good health. The chain employs TRBV28 and TRBJ1-5; no clear D. As DNA, the CDR3 is TGTGCCAGCTGGAGCGACCTTCGTCAGCCCCAGCATTTT. This encodes CASWSDLRQPQHF.